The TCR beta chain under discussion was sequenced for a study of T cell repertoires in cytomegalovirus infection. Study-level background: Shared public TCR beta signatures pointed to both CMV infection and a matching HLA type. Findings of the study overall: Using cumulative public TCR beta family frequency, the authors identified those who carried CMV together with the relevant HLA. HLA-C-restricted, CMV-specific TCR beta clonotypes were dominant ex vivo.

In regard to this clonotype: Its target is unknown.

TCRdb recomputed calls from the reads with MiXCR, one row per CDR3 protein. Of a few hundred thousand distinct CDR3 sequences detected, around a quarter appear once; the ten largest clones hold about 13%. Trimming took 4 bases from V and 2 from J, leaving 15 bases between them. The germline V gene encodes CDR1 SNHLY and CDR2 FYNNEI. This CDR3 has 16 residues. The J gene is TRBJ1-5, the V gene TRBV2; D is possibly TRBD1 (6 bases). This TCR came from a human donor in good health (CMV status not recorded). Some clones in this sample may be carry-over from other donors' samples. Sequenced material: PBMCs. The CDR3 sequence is CASSGRGLGGNQPQHF. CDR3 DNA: TGTGCCAGCAGTGGGCGGGGGCTAGGGGGCAATCAGCCCCAGCATTTT.